This section outlines one T cell receptor beta chain sequence together with its context. The CDR3 extends over 13 amino acids. The germline gives CDR1 SEHNR, CDR2 FQNEAQ (reference sequence). The ends were cut back, 7 bases at V and 6 bases at J, with 13 bases in the middle. The data are from a study of read filtering for tumor transcriptome and immune sequencing. This library used approximately 370 ng RNA and molecular barcoded adaptors spanning alpha/delta and beta/gamma chains. TCRdb independently ran MiXCR on the reads; one entry per CDR3 protein. The profile shows about 40,000 distinct CDR3 sequences, 12% of them singletons.

This chain links TRBV7-9 with TRBJ1-5; tentatively, D is TRBD1 (6 bases). Material for sequencing was a population of CD138-negative cells sorted from bone marrow. The sequence was obtained from a donor at least 40 years old with multiple myeloma. CDR3 DNA sequence: TGTGCCAGCAACAATGACAGGACTCAGCCCCAGCATTTT. Translating gives CASNNDRTQPQHF. The variable domain in full, with the rest retrieved from reference TRBV7-9 and TRBJ1-5, is DTGVSQNPRHKITKRGQNVTFRCDPISEHNRLYWYRQTLGQGPEFLTYFQNEAQLEKSRLLSDRFSAERPKGSFSTLEIQRTEQGDSAMYLCASNNDRTQPQHFGDGTRLSIL.